This entry describes one TCR beta chain. The data belong to a study of blood T cell repertoires in COVID-19. Looking at the study overall: COVID-19 samples collected from the United States, Italy and Spain covered acute and convalescent phases.

As processed by the authors: Estimation of nucleated cell counts relied on the amplification of reference gene primers. TCRdb's copy holds only in-frame clones and misses some; the assay was immunoSEQ multiplex PCR. V, J and clone size derive from that table, while D and trimming were established from the DNA sequence. The sample has nearly 40,000 clones, around 90% seen once; the top ten hold more than 7%. The TCR originated in a woman in her 70s with acute or convalescent COVID-19. Sequenced: peripheral blood.

The CDR3 DNA reads TGCGCCAGCAGCCAAGACGACAGGGGCCTCGAGCAGTACGTC. Its translation is CASSQDDRGLEQYV. The rearrangement joins TRBV4-1 to TRBJ2-7; the match to TRBD1 covers 8 bases. The CDR3 contains 14 residues. Germline V lookup: CDR1 MGHRA, CDR2 YSYEKL. The V and J ends lost 0 bases and 6 bases, in that order; junction bases with no gene match: 4.